This is a list of T cell receptor beta chains from one sample in a study of OX40 agonist ivuxolimab in advanced cancers. Profiled with immunoSEQ multiplex PCR; TCRdb holds only in-frame clones, not every one. The data hold about 150,000 clones, with 90% to 95% observed a single time. This specimen was CD4+ or CD8+ T cells sorted from blood, taken in a trial of the OX40 agonist ivuxolimab. These TCRs come from an adult with an advanced solid tumor such as melanoma, head and neck, liver or kidney cancer. Both conserved end residues are part of each CDR3. Each record gives: CDR3 length, clone size, J gene, D gene, V gene, CDR3 protein, CDR3 DNA. D genes are given only for firm matches. Expanded clones get a size class; other rows say once, few or many, or leave the size out.

len: 13; abundance: .; j_gene: TRBJ2-5; d_gene: .; v_gene: TRBV27; CDR3aa: CASGGWDQETQYF; CDR3nt: TGTGCCAGCGGGGGGTGGGACCAAGAGACCCAGTACTTC
len: 16; abundance: .; j_gene: TRBJ2-1; d_gene: .; v_gene: TRBV7-2; CDR3aa: CASSLMGSGSYNEQFF; CDR3nt: TGTGCCAGCAGCTTAATGGGGAGCGGGTCCTACAATGAGCAGTTCTTC
len: 13; abundance: .; j_gene: TRBJ2-7; d_gene: .; v_gene: TRBV7-2; CDR3aa: CASSPPRRYEQYF; CDR3nt: TGTGCCAGCAGCCCCCCGAGGAGATACGAGCAGTACTTC
len: 13; abundance: .; j_gene: TRBJ2-7; d_gene: .; v_gene: TRBV28; CDR3aa: CASSSGQSYEQYF; CDR3nt: TGTGCCAGCAGTTCTGGACAGTCCTACGAGCAGTACTTC
len: 16; abundance: few; j_gene: TRBJ1-5; d_gene: .; v_gene: TRBV9; CDR3aa: CASSETVGGVNQPQHF; CDR3nt: TGTGCCAGCAGCGAGACCGTGGGAGGGGTCAATCAGCCCCAGCATTTT
len: 17; abundance: .; j_gene: TRBJ2-7; d_gene: TRBD2; v_gene: TRBV28; CDR3aa: CASSRKGLAGGRREQYF; CDR3nt: TGTGCCAGCAGCCGAAAGGGACTAGCGGGAGGAAGGCGGGAGCAGTACTTC
len: 13; abundance: .; j_gene: TRBJ1-5; d_gene: .; v_gene: TRBV2; CDR3aa: CASDRGVNQPQHF; CDR3nt: TGTGCCAGCGATCGGGGGGTAAATCAGCCCCAGCATTTT
len: 15; abundance: .; j_gene: TRBJ2-7; d_gene: .; v_gene: TRBV4-3; CDR3aa: CASSQGLTGNYEQYF; CDR3nt: TGCGCCAGCAGCCAAGGCCTCACAGGAAACTACGAGCAGTACTTC
len: 17; abundance: .; j_gene: TRBJ1-2; d_gene: .; v_gene: TRBV7-2; CDR3aa: CASSFRGVQGGPYGYTF; CDR3nt: TGTGCCAGCAGCTTTAGAGGGGTTCAGGGAGGGCCCTATGGCTACACCTTC
len: 14; abundance: .; j_gene: TRBJ2-4; d_gene: TRBD1; v_gene: TRBV18; CDR3aa: CASSRQGAVNIQYF; CDR3nt: TGTGCCAGCTCTCGACAGGGGGCCGTAAACATTCAGTACTTC
len: 13; abundance: .; j_gene: TRBJ1-2; d_gene: .; v_gene: TRBV7-6; CDR3aa: CASSLEANYGYTF; CDR3nt: TGTGCCAGCAGCCTTGAAGCTAACTATGGCTACACCTTC
len: 16; abundance: .; j_gene: TRBJ2-5; d_gene: .; v_gene: TRBV28; CDR3aa: CASSLIGGGRFYDQYF; CDR3nt: TGTGCCAGCAGTCTTATAGGGGGAGGCCGTTTTTATGACCAGTACTTC
len: 14; abundance: few; j_gene: TRBJ1-1; d_gene: .; v_gene: TRBV27; CDR3aa: CASSFRGPGTEAFF; CDR3nt: TGTGCCAGCAGTTTCCGGGGCCCGGGCACTGAAGCTTTCTTT
len: 13; abundance: .; j_gene: TRBJ1-5; d_gene: TRBD1; v_gene: TRBV29-1; CDR3aa: CSVEVGGKQPQHF; CDR3nt: TGCAGCGTTGAAGTAGGGGGCAAACAGCCCCAGCATTTT
len: 13; abundance: .; j_gene: TRBJ2-5; d_gene: .; v_gene: TRBV7-6; CDR3aa: CASSFGRAETQYF; CDR3nt: TGTGCCAGCAGCTTCGGACGGGCGGAGACCCAGTACTTC
len: 16; abundance: .; j_gene: TRBJ1-6; d_gene: .; v_gene: TRBV5-1; CDR3aa: CASSLDGRGIGSPLHF; CDR3nt: TGCGCCAGCAGCTTGGATGGCAGGGGAATTGGTTCACCCCTCCACTTT
len: 15; abundance: .; j_gene: TRBJ2-1; d_gene: .; v_gene: TRBV4-3; CDR3aa: CASSQEPGQINEQFF; CDR3nt: TGCGCCAGCAGCCAAGAGCCGGGGCAGATCAATGAGCAGTTCTTC
len: 15; abundance: .; j_gene: TRBJ1-1; d_gene: .; v_gene: TRBV21-1; CDR3aa: CASSKARQINTEAFF; CDR3nt: TGTGCCAGCAGCAAAGCCCGGCAGATAAACACTGAAGCTTTCTTT
len: 14; abundance: .; j_gene: TRBJ1-4; d_gene: .; v_gene: TRBV7-8; CDR3aa: CASSLRLTGEKLFF; CDR3nt: TGTGCCAGCAGCTTACGTCTTACAGGGGAAAAACTGTTTTTT
len: 12; abundance: .; j_gene: TRBJ1-2; d_gene: .; v_gene: TRBV6-5; CDR3aa: CASSYFRSGYTF; CDR3nt: TGTGCCAGCAGTTACTTCCGAAGTGGCTACACCTTC
len: 16; abundance: .; j_gene: TRBJ2-7; d_gene: .; v_gene: TRBV6-6; CDR3aa: CASSYPPRKLEYEQYF; CDR3nt: TGTGCCAGCAGTTACCCCCCGAGGAAGCTAGAATACGAGCAGTACTTC
len: 14; abundance: .; j_gene: TRBJ1-2; d_gene: .; v_gene: TRBV15; CDR3aa: CATSLAGTFYGYTF; CDR3nt: TGTGCCACCAGCCTGGCAGGGACCTTCTATGGCTACACCTTC
len: 14; abundance: .; j_gene: TRBJ2-5; d_gene: .; v_gene: TRBV19; CDR3aa: CASNQRAYQETQYF; CDR3nt: TGTGCCAGCAACCAGCGGGCGTACCAAGAGACCCAGTACTTC
len: 15; abundance: .; j_gene: TRBJ2-1; d_gene: .; v_gene: TRBV9; CDR3aa: CASSPDFPPGNEQFF; CDR3nt: TGTGCCAGCAGCCCGGACTTCCCCCCGGGCAATGAGCAGTTCTTC
len: 19; abundance: .; j_gene: TRBJ2-1; d_gene: TRBD2; v_gene: TRBV4-3; CDR3aa: CASSQNPGLAGATYNEQFF; CDR3nt: TGCGCCAGCAGCCAGAATCCGGGACTAGCGGGAGCCACCTACAATGAGCAGTTCTTC
len: 17; abundance: .; j_gene: TRBJ1-4; d_gene: TRBD1; v_gene: TRBV9; CDR3aa: CASSYPGQGGTNEKLFF; CDR3nt: TGTGCCAGCAGCTACCCGGGACAGGGGGGAACTAATGAAAAACTGTTTTTT
len: 15; abundance: .; j_gene: TRBJ2-1; d_gene: .; v_gene: TRBV18; CDR3aa: CASSRGELSYNEQFF; CDR3nt: TGTGCCAGCTCTCGAGGGGAGCTCTCCTACAATGAGCAGTTCTTC
len: 11; abundance: .; j_gene: TRBJ1-4; d_gene: TRBD1; v_gene: TRBV7-9; CDR3aa: CASSATGQMFF; CDR3nt: TGTGCCAGCAGCGCGACGGGACAGATGTTTTTT
len: 13; abundance: few; j_gene: TRBJ1-5; d_gene: .; v_gene: TRBV11-2; CDR3aa: CASSLAPGQPQHF; CDR3nt: TGTGCCAGCAGCTTAGCCCCTGGGCAGCCCCAGCATTTT